The 28 T cell receptor beta chains reported below all come from one sample, sequenced in a study of pediatric ulcerative colitis. Sequencing was performed with immunoSEQ multiplex PCR; in TCRdb, only in-frame clones are kept and a portion is missing. The sample consists of 40,000 to 55,000 clones, around 79% of them appearing once. One to two pinch biopsies were taken from the rectum during colonoscopy. The sample taken for sequencing was gut tissue. These receptors were obtained from a girl between 10 and 17 years old with moderate ulcerative colitis.

The chain joins TRBV7-3 to TRBJ2-1; TRBD2 agrees at 9 bases. In germline, CDR1 is SGHTA, CDR2 FQGTGA. With V trimmed by 2 bases and J by 6 bases, 5 bases remained unmatched. This CDR3 comprises 15 residues. CDR3: CASSLGLAGTNEQFF. CDR3 DNA: TGTGCCAGCAGCTTAGGGCTAGCGGGGACCAATGAGCAGTTCTTC.

The V call is TRBV2, the J call TRBJ1-1, with 9 bases aligning to TRBD1. Looked up from germline, CDR1 is SNHLY and CDR2 is FYNNEI. V gave up 9 bases and J gave up 6 bases; unmatched junction bases: 8. The length of the CDR3 is 13 residues. As DNA, the CDR3 is TGTGCCAGTTGGGGACAGGGTGAACCTGAAGCTTTCTTT. Encoded protein: CASWGQGEPEAFF.

This clone came up a few times. V and J are TRBV27 and TRBJ2-7, with 9 bases matching TRBD1. Germline CDR1 reads MNHEY; CDR2 reads SMNVEV (reference sequence). The CDR3 is 14 residues long. V shed 6 bases, J shed 6 bases, and the junction held 9 bases outside the gene matches. The CDR3 DNA is TGTGCCAGCAGCCGCCTGGGACAGGGTTTCGAGCAGTACTTC. This translates into CASSRLGQGFEQYF.

Only a few counts were recorded for this clone. The chain couples TRBV7-9 to TRBJ1-1; D gene uncertain. Trimming took off 7 bases at V and 10 bases at J, with 16 bases between the two ends. There are 12 residues in the CDR3. Germline V gene sequence: CDR1 SEHNR, CDR2 FQNEAQ (reference sequence). CDR3 coding DNA: TGTGCCAGCACGTCCGAGGTTGGGAGAGCTTTCTTT. Translated, it gives CASTSEVGRAFF.

This clone has a handful of counts. This rearrangement joins TRBV5-4 to TRBJ2-5, with 7 bases lining up with TRBD2. Germline V gives CDR1 SGHNT, CDR2 YYREEE (reference sequence). CDR3 length: 15 residues. The junction had 10 bases not matched to a gene; V was cut back by 4 bases and J by 4 bases. The CDR3: CASSPRAGRGETQYF. The CDR3 region has the DNA TGTGCCAGCAGCCCTCGAGCGGGAAGGGGAGAGACCCAGTACTTC.

The rearrangement links TRBV11-3 to TRBJ2-3; 7 nucleotides agree with TRBD2. CDR3 length: 18 amino acids. Germline loops: CDR1 SGHNT, CDR2 YENEEA. Trimming removed 2 bases from V and 6 bases from J; junction bases left unmatched: 17. CDR3 DNA sequence: TGTGCCAGCAGCTTAAGGGGCGCTAGCGGTCTACGACCGGATACGCAGTATTTT. Residues: CASSLRGASGLRPDTQYF.

The chain couples TRBV9 to TRBJ2-3, with D possibly matching TRBD2 (5 bases). Germline V gives CDR1 SGDLS, CDR2 YYNGEE. CDR3 length: 13 amino acids. Trimming took 4 bases from V and 4 from J, leaving 10 bases between them. The CDR3 here is CASSLTRADTQYF. The CDR3 nucleotides are TGTGCCAGCAGCCTAACGAGGGCAGATACGCAGTATTTT.

The gene calls are TRBV10-2 and TRBJ2-1, with 7 bases matching TRBD1. J gave up 7 bases and V 5 bases, and 8 bases lay outside the gene matches. Germline V gene sequence: CDR1 WSHSY, CDR2 SAAADI. The CDR3 spans 14 residues. CDR3 sequence reads: CASSSTGIRNEQFF. The CDR3 bases are TGCGCCAGCAGTTCGACAGGGATAAGAAATGAGCAGTTCTTC.

The rearrangement uses TRBV5-4 and TRBJ2-1, with a tentative D call TRBD2 (5 bases). CDR3 size: 16 residues. Germline V lookup: CDR1 SGHNT, CDR2 YYREEE (reference sequence). The V end lost 0 bases, the J end lost 0 bases, and 10 bases lay between the germline ends. This CDR3 is CASSLAPGTSYNEQFF. The CDR3 DNA is TGTGCCAGCAGCTTGGCCCCGGGAACCTCCTACAATGAGCAGTTCTTC.

The CDR3 spells CASSIDLTGYTDTQYF. The CDR3 coding sequence is TGTGCCAGTAGTATAGATCTGACAGGGTATACAGATACGCAGTATTTT. The chain has TRBV19 and TRBJ2-3; 7 bases agree with TRBD1. Germline V gives CDR1 LNHDA, CDR2 SQIVND (reference sequence). Unmatched junction bases numbered 6, after V lost 0 bases and J lost 3 bases. CDR3 size: 16 residues. Together with reference TRBV19 and TRBJ2-3, the CDR3 gives the full variable domain: DGGITQSPKYLFRKEGQNVTLSCEQNLNHDAMYWYRQDPGQGLRLIYYSQIVNDFQKGDIAEGYSVSREKKESFPLTVTSAQKNPTAFYLCASSIDLTGYTDTQYFGPGTRLTVL.

This chain connects TRBV28 to TRBJ2-3; perhaps TRBD1 as D (6 bases). Germline CDR1 and CDR2: MDHEN and SYDVKM. The CDR3 covers 12 residues. Between the trimmed V and J ends, which lost 6 bases and 4 bases, there was a span of 8 bases. The chain's CDR3 is CASRAGADTQYF. The CDR3 DNA reads as TGTGCCAGCAGGGCAGGGGCAGATACGCAGTATTTT.

V and J are TRBV10-3 and TRBJ1-2; 8 bases align to TRBD1. With V trimmed by 10 bases and J by 0 bases, 7 bases remained unmatched. The CDR3 spans 14 residues. CDR1 is ENHRY, CDR2 SYGVKD, per germline. The DNA of the CDR3 is TGTGCCACAACCGACAGGGGCTCTAACTATGGCTACACCTTC. This encodes CATTDRGSNYGYTF.

This rearrangement joins TRBV29-1 to TRBJ2-3; D may be TRBD1 or TRBD2 (5 bases each). The CDR3 has 12 amino acids. Germline values: CDR1 SQVTM, CDR2 ANQGSEA. The V gene lost 7 bases and the J gene lost 0 bases, with 8 bases spanning the gap. CDR3 sequence reads: CSGRESTDTQYF. The CDR3 DNA is TGCAGCGGCAGGGAGAGCACAGATACGCAGTATTTT.

The rearrangement uses TRBV30 and TRBJ2-7, with a possible D match to TRBD1 (6 bases). The CDR3 is 13 residues long. Germline V gene data show CDR1 as GTSNPN and CDR2 as SVGIG (reference sequence). Trimming took off 3 bases at V and 2 bases at J, with 11 bases between the two ends. The CDR3 nucleotides read TGTGCCTGGAGACCACAGGGCCCCTACGAGCAGTACTTC. It specifies CAWRPQGPYEQYF.

The rearrangement links TRBV5-1 to TRBJ2-1; a possible D gene is TRBD2 (6 bases). Germline V gene lookup returns CDR1 SGHRS and CDR2 YFSETQ. V was pared by 4 bases and J by 3 bases, with 26 bases between. This CDR3 is built from 19 residues. The CDR3 spells CASSPEGTLGGAYYNEQFF. Here the CDR3 DNA reads TGCGCCAGCAGCCCGGAAGGAACCCTGGGGGGAGCGTACTACAATGAGCAGTTCTTC.

The chain links TRBV7-9 to TRBJ1-3; D is undetermined. CDR1 is SEHNR and CDR2 is FQNEAQ in the germline V gene (reference sequence). Trimming removed 3 bases at V and 4 bases at J, with 7 bases between. CDR3 size: 13 residues. The CDR3 DNA is TGTGCCAGCAGCTTTACCCAAGGAAACACCATATATTTT. It specifies CASSFTQGNTIYF.

The sample holds a few counts of this clone. The chain employs TRBV6-1 and TRBJ1-5; no reliable D call. Per the germline V gene, CDR1 is MNHNS and CDR2 is SASEGT. CDR3 length: 17 amino acids. Between the trimmed V and J ends, which lost 0 bases and 6 bases, there was a span of 18 bases. The CDR3 sequence is CASSEAGWALGGQPQHF. The CDR3 DNA reads TGTGCCAGCAGTGAAGCGGGGTGGGCGTTGGGCGGTCAGCCCCAGCATTTT.

The chain combines TRBV13 with TRBJ1-1; D is unresolved. V lost 0 bases to trimming and J lost 10 bases, with 12 bases between them. Germline values: CDR1 PRHDT, CDR2 FYEKMQ (reference sequence). The CDR3 covers 13 residues. The CDR3 here is CASSLGGGLGAFF. For the CDR3, the DNA is TGTGCCAGCAGCTTAGGTGGTGGTTTGGGAGCTTTCTTT.

The genes are TRBV29-1 and TRBJ2-7; perhaps D is TRBD1 or TRBD2 (6 bases each). V was shortened by 0 bases and J by 2 bases, with 17 bases between the two germline ends. The CDR3 has 16 residues. Germline CDR1 reads SQVTM; CDR2 reads ANQGSEA. The CDR3 here is CSVEDGGGRGPYEQYF. DNA of the CDR3: TGCAGCGTTGAAGATGGTGGGGGGCGGGGTCCCTACGAGCAGTACTTC.

The chain employs TRBV28 and TRBJ2-7, with D maybe TRBD2 (5 bases). With 7 bases removed from V and 1 base from J, the gap between germline ends came to 11 bases. CDR3 length: 13 residues. From germline, CDR1 is MDHEN and CDR2 SYDVKM. The CDR3 protein is CASTHSGSYEQYF. The DNA for the CDR3 is TGTGCCAGCACCCACTCGGGATCCTACGAGCAGTACTTC. Together with reference TRBV28 and TRBJ2-7, the CDR3 gives the full variable domain: DVKVTQSSRYLVKRTGEKVFLECVQDMDHENMFWYRQDPGLGLRLIYFSYDVKMKEKGDIPEGYSVSREKKERFSLILESASTNQTSMYLCASTHSGSYEQYFGPGTRLTVT.

V gene TRBV5-1 combines with J gene TRBJ2-5, with 13 positions matching TRBD2. CDR1 and CDR2 (germline): SGHRS, YFSETQ. There are 15 residues in the CDR3. The V gene end was trimmed by 1 base and the J gene end by 3 bases; junction bases not matched to a gene: 0. The CDR3 DNA is TGCGCCAGCAGCTTGACTAGCGGGGGGGAAGAGACCCAGTACTTC. Protein product: CASSLTSGGEETQYF.

Turning to this clone: At one end, the junction sequence differs from germline, possibly due to a read error. V and J are TRBV29-1 and TRBJ2-7; 12 nucleotides line up with TRBD2. The CDR3 spans 14 residues. Looked up from germline, CDR1 is SQVTM and CDR2 is ANQGSEA. The CDR3 is CSVETSGSSYGQYF. The CDR3 nucleotides are TGCAGCGTCGAGACTAGCGGGAGCAGTTACGGGCAGTACTTC.

This chain joins TRBV5-8 and TRBJ1-1; TRBD1 aligns across 12 bases. After removal of 5 bases from V and 4 bases from J, the junction contained 18 bases not matched to a gene. The CDR3 runs 19 residues. Germline V CDR1 and CDR2: SGHTS, YDEGEE. The CDR3 nucleotides read TGTGCCAGCAGGATACTATTCTCCGGGACAGGGGGCGAGCGCACTGAAGCTTTCTTT. Translating it yields CASRILFSGTGGERTEAFF.

The genes are TRBV29-1 and TRBJ2-1, with TRBD1 matching 8 bases. V lost 8 bases to trimming and J lost 5 bases; unmatched junction nucleotides: 2. The CDR3 sequence is 11 residues long. Germline-derived CDR1 and CDR2 are SQVTM and ANQGSEA. CDR3 DNA sequence: TGCAGCTTGGGACAGGACAATGAGCAGTTCTTC. It encodes CSLGQDNEQFF.

Notes on this clone: Other DNA sequences in this sample translate to the same CDR3. The chain joins TRBV30 to TRBJ2-1, with 12 bases fitting TRBD2. The germline CDR1 and CDR2 sequences are GTSNPN and SVGIG (reference sequence). The CDR3 is 14 amino acids. Trimming took 0 bases from V and 6 from J; bases not matched to a gene: 0. The chain's CDR3 is CAWSVLAGGNEQFF. The CDR3 DNA reads as TGTGCCTGGAGTGTACTAGCGGGAGGCAATGAGCAGTTCTTC.

The genes are TRBV6-5 and TRBJ1-1; 7 bases match TRBD1. In germline, CDR1 is MNHEY, CDR2 SVGAGI. This CDR3 is 13 amino acids long. Trimming removed 6 bases from V and 0 bases from J; junction bases left unmatched: 1. CDR3 coding DNA: TGTGCCAGCAGGGACAGGTTGAACACTGAAGCTTTCTTT. Protein: CASRDRLNTEAFF.

The gene calls are TRBV10-3 and TRBJ1-1; 12 positions agree with TRBD1. CDR3 length equals 14 residues. J lost 3 bases, V lost 9 bases, and 5 bases had no gene match. Germline V gives CDR1 ENHRY, CDR2 SYGVKD. CDR3: CAMGTGGEYTEAFF. As DNA, the CDR3 is TGTGCCATGGGGACAGGGGGCGAGTACACTGAAGCTTTCTTT.

This clone occurred a few times. The J gene is TRBJ2-7, the V gene TRBV5-1; possible D gene TRBD2, 6 bases. The V gene lost 5 bases and the J gene lost 2 bases, with 14 bases spanning the gap. Germline V gene lookup returns CDR1 SGHRS and CDR2 YFSETQ. This CDR3 comprises 14 residues. As DNA, the CDR3 is TGCGCCAGCAGACCCTCCACGGGGGCCTACGAGCAGTACTTC. Encoded protein: CASRPSTGAYEQYF. The full variable domain, with the rest looked up from reference TRBV5-1 and TRBJ2-7, is KAGVTQTPRYLIKTRGQQVTLSCSPISGHRSVSWYQQTPGQGLQFLFEYFSETQRNKGNFPGRFSGRQFSNSRSEMNVSTLELGDSALYLCASRPSTGAYEQYFGPGTRLTVT.